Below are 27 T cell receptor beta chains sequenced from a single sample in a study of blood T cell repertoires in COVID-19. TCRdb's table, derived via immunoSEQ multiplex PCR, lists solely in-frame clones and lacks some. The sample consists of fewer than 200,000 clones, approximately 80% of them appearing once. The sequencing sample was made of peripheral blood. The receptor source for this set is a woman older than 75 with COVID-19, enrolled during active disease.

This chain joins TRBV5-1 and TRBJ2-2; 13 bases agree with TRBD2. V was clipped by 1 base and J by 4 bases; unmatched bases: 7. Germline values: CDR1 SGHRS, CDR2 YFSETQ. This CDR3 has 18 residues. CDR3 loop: CASSLRTSGGRGTGELFF. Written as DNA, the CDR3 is TGCGCCAGCAGCTTGAGGACTAGCGGGGGCCGGGGCACCGGGGAGCTGTTTTTT.

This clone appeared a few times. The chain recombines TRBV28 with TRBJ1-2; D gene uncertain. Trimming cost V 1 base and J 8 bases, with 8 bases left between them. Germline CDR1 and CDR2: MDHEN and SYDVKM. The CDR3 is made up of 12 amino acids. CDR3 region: CASSLSPRGYTF. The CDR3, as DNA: TGTGCCAGCAGTTTATCCCCCCGGGGCTACACCTTC.

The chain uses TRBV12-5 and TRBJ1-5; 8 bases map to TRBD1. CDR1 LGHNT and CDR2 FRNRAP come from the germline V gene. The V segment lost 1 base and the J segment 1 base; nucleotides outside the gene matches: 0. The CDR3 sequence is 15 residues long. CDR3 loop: CASGLGQGSNQPQHF. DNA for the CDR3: TGTGCTAGTGGTTTGGGACAGGGGAGCAATCAGCCCCAGCATTTT.

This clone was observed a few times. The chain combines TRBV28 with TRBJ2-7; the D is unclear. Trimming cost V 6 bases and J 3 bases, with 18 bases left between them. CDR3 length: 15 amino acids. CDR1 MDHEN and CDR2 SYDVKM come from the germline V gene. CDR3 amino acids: CASSLGVSPLYEQYF. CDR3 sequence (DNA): TGTGCCAGCAGCTTAGGAGTGAGCCCCCTCTACGAGCAGTACTTC. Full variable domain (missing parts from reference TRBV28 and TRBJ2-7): DVKVTQSSRYLVKRTGEKVFLECVQDMDHENMFWYRQDPGLGLRLIYFSYDVKMKEKGDIPEGYSVSREKKERFSLILESASTNQTSMYLCASSLGVSPLYEQYFGPGTRLTVT.

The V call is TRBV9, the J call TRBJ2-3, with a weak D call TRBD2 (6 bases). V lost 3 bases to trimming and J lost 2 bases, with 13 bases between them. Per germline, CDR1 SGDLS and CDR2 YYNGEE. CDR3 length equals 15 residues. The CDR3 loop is CASSAMGLSTDTQYF. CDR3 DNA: TGTGCCAGCAGCGCAATGGGACTTTCCACAGATACGCAGTATTTT.

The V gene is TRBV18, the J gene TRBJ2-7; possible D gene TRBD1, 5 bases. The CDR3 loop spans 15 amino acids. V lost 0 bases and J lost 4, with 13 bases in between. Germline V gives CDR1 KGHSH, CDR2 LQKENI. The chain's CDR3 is CASSPPGPRAYEQYF. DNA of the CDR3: TGTGCCAGCTCACCACCGGGCCCCAGGGCTTACGAGCAGTACTTC.

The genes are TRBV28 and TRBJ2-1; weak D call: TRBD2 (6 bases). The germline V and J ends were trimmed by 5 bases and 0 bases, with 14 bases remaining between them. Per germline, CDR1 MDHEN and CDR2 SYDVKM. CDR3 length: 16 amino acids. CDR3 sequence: CASSTLAAVSYNEQFF. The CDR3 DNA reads TGTGCCAGCAGTACCTTAGCGGCTGTCTCCTACAATGAGCAGTTCTTC.

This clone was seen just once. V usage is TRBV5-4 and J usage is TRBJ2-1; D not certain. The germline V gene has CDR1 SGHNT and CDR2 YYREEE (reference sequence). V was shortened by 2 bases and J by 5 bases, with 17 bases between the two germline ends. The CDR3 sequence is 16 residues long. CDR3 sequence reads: CASSFSLQRPNNEQFF. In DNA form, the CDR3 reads TGTGCCAGCAGCTTCAGTCTCCAGCGCCCTAACAATGAGCAGTTCTTC.

CDR3 coding DNA: TGTGCCAGCGGGACAGGAATTAACTATGGCTACACCTTC. It codes for CASGTGINYGYTF. The rearrangement links TRBV2 to TRBJ1-2; 8 bases map to TRBD1. CDR1 is SNHLY and CDR2 is FYNNEI in the germline V gene. V shed 8 bases, J shed 1 base, and the junction held 3 bases outside the gene matches. The CDR3 runs 13 residues.

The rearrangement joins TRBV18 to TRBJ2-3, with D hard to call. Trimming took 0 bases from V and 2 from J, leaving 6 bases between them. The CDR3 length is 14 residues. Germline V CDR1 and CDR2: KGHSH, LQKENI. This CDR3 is CASSPPAFTDTQYF. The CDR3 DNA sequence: TGTGCCAGCTCACCACCGGCCTTCACAGATACGCAGTATTTT.

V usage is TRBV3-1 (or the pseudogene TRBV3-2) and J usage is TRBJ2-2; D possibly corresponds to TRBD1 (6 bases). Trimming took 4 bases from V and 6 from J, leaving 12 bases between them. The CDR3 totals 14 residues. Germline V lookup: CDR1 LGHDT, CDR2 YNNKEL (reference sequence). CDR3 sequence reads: CASSPIQGSGELFF. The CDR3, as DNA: TGTGCCAGCAGCCCTATTCAGGGGTCCGGGGAGCTGTTTTTT.

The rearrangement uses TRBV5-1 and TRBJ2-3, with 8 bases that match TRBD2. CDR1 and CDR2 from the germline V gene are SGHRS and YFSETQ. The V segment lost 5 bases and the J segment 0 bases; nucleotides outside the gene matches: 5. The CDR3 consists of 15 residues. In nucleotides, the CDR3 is TGCGCCAGCAGGGTTAGCGGGATTAGCACAGATACGCAGTATTTT. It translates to CASRVSGISTDTQYF.

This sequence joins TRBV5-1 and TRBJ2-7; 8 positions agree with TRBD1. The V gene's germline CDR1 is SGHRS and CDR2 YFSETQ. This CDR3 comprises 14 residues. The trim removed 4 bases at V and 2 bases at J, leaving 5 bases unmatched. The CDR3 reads CASSQTGATYEQYF. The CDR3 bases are TGCGCCAGCAGCCAGACAGGGGCCACCTACGAGCAGTACTTC. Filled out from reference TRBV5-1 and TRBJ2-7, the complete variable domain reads KAGVTQTPRYLIKTRGQQVTLSCSPISGHRSVSWYQQTPGQGLQFLFEYFSETQRNKGNFPGRFSGRQFSNSRSEMNVSTLELGDSALYLCASSQTGATYEQYFGPGTRLTVT.

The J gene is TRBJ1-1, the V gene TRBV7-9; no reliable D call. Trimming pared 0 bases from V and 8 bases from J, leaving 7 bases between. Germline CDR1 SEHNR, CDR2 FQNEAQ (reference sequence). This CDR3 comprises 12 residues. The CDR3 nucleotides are TGTGCCAGCAGCTTAGCGCCGACAGAAGCTTTCTTT. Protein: CASSLAPTEAFF.

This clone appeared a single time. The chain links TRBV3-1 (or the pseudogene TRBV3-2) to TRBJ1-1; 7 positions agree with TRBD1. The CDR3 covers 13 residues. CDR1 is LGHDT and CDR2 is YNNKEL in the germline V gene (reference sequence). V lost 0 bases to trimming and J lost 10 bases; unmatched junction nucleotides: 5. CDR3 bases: TGTGCCAGCAGCCAAGATAGAAGGGGGCGAGCTTTCTTT. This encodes CASSQDRRGRAFF.

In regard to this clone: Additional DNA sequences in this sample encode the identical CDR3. The DNA of the CDR3 is TGCAGCGTTGCGGAGAATAGCAATCAGCCCCAGCATTTT. It is translated as CSVAENSNQPQHF. The V gene is TRBV29-1, the J gene TRBJ1-5; D not resolved. Germline CDR1 and CDR2: SQVTM and ANQGSEA. Trimming took 4 bases from V and 0 from J, leaving 7 bases between them. The CDR3 length is 13 residues.

The DNA for the CDR3 is TGTGCCAGCAGCTCAACCACCACCTCAGGGACCCAGTACTTC. This codes for CASSSTTTSGTQYF. The chain joins TRBV7-3 to TRBJ2-5; D remains unclear. The CDR3 contains 14 residues. V gave up 4 bases and J gave up 7 bases, with 16 bases separating them. Germline V gene data show CDR1 as SGHTA and CDR2 as FQGTGA.

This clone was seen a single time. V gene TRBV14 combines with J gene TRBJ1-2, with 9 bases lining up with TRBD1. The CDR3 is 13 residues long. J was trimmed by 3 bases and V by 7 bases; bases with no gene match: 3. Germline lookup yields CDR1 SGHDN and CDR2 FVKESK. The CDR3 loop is CASNRGPDYGYTF. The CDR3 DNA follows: TGTGCCAGCAACAGGGGGCCCGACTATGGCTACACCTTC.

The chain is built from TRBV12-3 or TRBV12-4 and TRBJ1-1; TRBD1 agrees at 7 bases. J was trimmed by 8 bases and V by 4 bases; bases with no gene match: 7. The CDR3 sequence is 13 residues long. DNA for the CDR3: TGTGCCAGCAGTTGGGGACCGGGACAGGAAGCTTTCTTT. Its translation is CASSWGPGQEAFF.

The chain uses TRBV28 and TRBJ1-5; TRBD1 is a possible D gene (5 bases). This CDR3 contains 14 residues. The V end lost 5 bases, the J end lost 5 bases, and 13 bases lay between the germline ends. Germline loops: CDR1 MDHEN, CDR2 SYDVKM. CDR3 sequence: CASSQDTSYQPQHF. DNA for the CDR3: TGTGCCAGCAGTCAGGACACCTCTTATCAGCCCCAGCATTTT.

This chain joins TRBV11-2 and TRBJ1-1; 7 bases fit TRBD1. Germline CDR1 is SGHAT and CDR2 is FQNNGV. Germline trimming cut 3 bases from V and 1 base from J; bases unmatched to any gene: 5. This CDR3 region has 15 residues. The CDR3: CASSFPGQRNTEAFF. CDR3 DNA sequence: TGTGCCAGCAGCTTCCCGGGACAGAGGAACACTGAAGCTTTCTTT.

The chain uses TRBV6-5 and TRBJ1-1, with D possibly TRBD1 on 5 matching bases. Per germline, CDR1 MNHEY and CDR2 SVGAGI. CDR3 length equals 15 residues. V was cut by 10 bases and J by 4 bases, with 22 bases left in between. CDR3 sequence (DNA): TGTGCCACCACTGGGGTCTGGGGGGAGGGCACTGAAGCTTTCTTT. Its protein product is CATTGVWGEGTEAFF.

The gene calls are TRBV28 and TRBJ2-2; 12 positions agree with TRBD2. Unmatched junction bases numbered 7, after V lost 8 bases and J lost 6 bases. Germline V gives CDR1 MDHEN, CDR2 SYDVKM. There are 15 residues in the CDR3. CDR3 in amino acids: CASVGGTSGPGELFF. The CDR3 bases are TGTGCCAGCGTGGGGGGGACTAGCGGGCCCGGGGAGCTGTTTTTT.

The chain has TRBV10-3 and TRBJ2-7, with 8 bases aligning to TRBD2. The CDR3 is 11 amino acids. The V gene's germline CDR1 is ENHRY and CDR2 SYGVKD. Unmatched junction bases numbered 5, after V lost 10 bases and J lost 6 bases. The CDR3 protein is CATGGGGEQYF. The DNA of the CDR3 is TGTGCCACCGGGGGGGGAGGCGAGCAGTACTTC.

The CDR3 protein is CASKGDTETQYF. CDR3 in DNA: TGTGCCAGCAAAGGGGATACGGAGACCCAGTACTTC. The V and J genes are TRBV2 and TRBJ2-5, with D possibly TRBD1 on 5 matching bases. V lost 7 bases and J lost 5, with 11 bases in between. CDR1 and CDR2 (germline): SNHLY, FYNNEI. This CDR3 comprises 12 residues.

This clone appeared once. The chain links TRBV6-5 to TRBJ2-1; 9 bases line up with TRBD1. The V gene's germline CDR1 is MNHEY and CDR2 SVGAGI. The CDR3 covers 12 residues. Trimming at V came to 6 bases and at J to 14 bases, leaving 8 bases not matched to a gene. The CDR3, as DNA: TGTGCCAGCAGCCAGACAGGGGGATCGGAGTTCTTC. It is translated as CASSQTGGSEFF.

DNA of the CDR3: TGCGCCAGCAGCTTTTTACAGGGGGGGAACACTGAAGCTTTCTTT. Its protein is CASSFLQGGNTEAFF. The J gene is TRBJ1-1, the V gene TRBV5-1; 8 positions match TRBD1. In germline, CDR1 is SGHRS, CDR2 YFSETQ. The V and J ends lost 2 bases and 1 base, in that order; junction bases with no gene match: 4. This CDR3 is 15 amino acids long.